This passage covers 20 T cell receptor beta chains from one sample sequenced in a study of OX40 agonist ivuxolimab in advanced cancers. Measured with immunoSEQ multiplex PCR; TCRdb has only the in-frame clones, and not every one. Of 55,000 to 70,000 clones listed, approximately 83% are singletons. The source material was CD4+ or CD8+ T cells sorted from blood, sampled in a trial of the OX40 agonist ivuxolimab. The receptors come from an adult with an advanced solid tumor such as melanoma, head and neck, liver or kidney cancer.

CDR3 in DNA: TGTGCCAGCAGTGAAGTAGGCTGGGGGACAGGGGTCGGAGAGACCCAGTACTTC. This gives the protein CASSEVGWGTGVGETQYF. V usage is TRBV6-1 and J usage is TRBJ2-5; 10 nucleotides line up with TRBD1. This CDR3 is 18 amino acids long. Trimming at V came to 1 base and at J to 4 bases, leaving 12 bases not matched to a gene. The germline V gene encodes CDR1 MNHNS and CDR2 SASEGT.

The rearrangement uses TRBV25-1 and TRBJ1-6; D is undetermined. There are 15 residues in the CDR3. Between the trimmed V and J ends, which lost 1 base and 5 bases, there was a span of 9 bases. The V gene's germline CDR1 is MGHDK and CDR2 SYGVNS. CDR3 loop: CASSESFGNNSPLHF. The CDR3 nucleotides are TGTGCCAGCAGTGAATCCTTTGGGAATAATTCACCCCTCCACTTT.

Comment on this clone: This specimen includes other DNA sequences encoding the same CDR3. This chain links TRBV28 with TRBJ1-5; the match to TRBD1 covers 8 bases. Looked up from germline, CDR1 is MDHEN and CDR2 is SYDVKM. This CDR3 is built from 15 residues. The V and J ends lost 6 bases and 4 bases, in that order; junction bases with no gene match: 8. The CDR3 DNA reads as TGTGCCAGCAGCCTAGGACAGGGATCGAATCAGCCCCAGCATTTT. This translates into CASSLGQGSNQPQHF.

This clone came up a few times. The chain employs TRBV5-1 and TRBJ1-1, with 10 bases lining up with TRBD1. V lost 0 bases and J lost 3; bases outside the gene matches: 5. Germline lookup yields CDR1 SGHRS and CDR2 YFSETQ. This CDR3 is built from 16 residues. The chain's CDR3 is CASSLADRGGDTEAFF. The CDR3 nucleotides are TGCGCCAGCAGCTTGGCGGACAGGGGGGGAGACACTGAAGCTTTCTTT.

The chain couples TRBV25-1 to TRBJ2-7, with D uncertain. Trimming left V 4 bases short and J 8 bases short, with 18 bases between. Germline V CDR1 and CDR2: MGHDK, SYGVNS. The CDR3 has 14 amino acids. The CDR3 DNA is TGTGCCAGCAGTGCCCCCCGTGAGACTGCGAAGCAGTACTTC. Amino acids: CASSAPRETAKQYF.

The genes are TRBV5-1 and TRBJ2-5, with D tentatively TRBD1 or TRBD2 (6 bases each). V was clipped by 3 bases and J by 11 bases, with 14 bases between them. This CDR3 comprises 12 residues. Looked up from germline, CDR1 is SGHRS and CDR2 is YFSETQ. In nucleotides, the CDR3 is TGCGCCAGCAGCTCACAGGGCCGGGAGCAGTACTTC. Encoded protein: CASSSQGREQYF.

This clone was recorded only once. The rearrangement uses TRBV6-1 and TRBJ1-2; possible D gene TRBD1, 6 bases. V was shortened by 4 bases and J by 5 bases, with 11 bases between the two germline ends. CDR3 length: 13 amino acids. CDR1 and CDR2 (germline): MNHNS, SASEGT. Written as DNA, the CDR3 is TGTGCCAGCAGTGGGGCAGGGACATATGGCTACACCTTC. Its protein is CASSGAGTYGYTF.

The rearrangement joins TRBV19 to TRBJ2-7, with 7 bases fitting TRBD2. Germline V gene data show CDR1 as LNHDA and CDR2 as SQIVND (reference sequence). Losses at the gene ends were 6 bases for V and 4 bases for J; bases not matched to a gene: 6. The CDR3 sequence is 13 residues long. CDR3 sequence (DNA): TGTGCCAGTAGGGCCACCGGGGGGTACGAGCAGTACTTC. It codes for CASRATGGYEQYF.

This chain joins TRBV18 and TRBJ2-3; TRBD2 is a possible D gene (5 bases). V gave up 0 bases and J gave up 1 base, with 11 bases separating them. CDR3 length: 16 amino acids. CDR1 KGHSH and CDR2 LQKENI come from the germline V gene. The CDR3 nucleotides read TGTGCCAGCTCACCACCGTGGGAGAAAGGCACAGATACGCAGTATTTT. As protein: CASSPPWEKGTDTQYF.

The rearrangement joins TRBV28 to TRBJ2-5; D perhaps matches TRBD1 (6 bases). Trimming took off 6 bases at V and 4 bases at J, with 12 bases between the two ends. The CDR3 consists of 13 residues. Germline lookup yields CDR1 MDHEN and CDR2 SYDVKM. For the CDR3, the DNA is TGTGCCAGCAGCGTCACAGGGAGAGAGACCCAGTACTTC. It codes for CASSVTGRETQYF. Variable domain in full (rest from reference TRBV28 and TRBJ2-5): DVKVTQSSRYLVKRTGEKVFLECVQDMDHENMFWYRQDPGLGLRLIYFSYDVKMKEKGDIPEGYSVSREKKERFSLILESASTNQTSMYLCASSVTGRETQYFGPGTRLLVL.

This clone was picked up one time. The chain carries TRBV2 and TRBJ2-1; TRBD2 matches 9 bases. V shed 4 bases and J 6 bases; nucleotides not matched to a gene: 7. The CDR3 contains 15 residues. Germline V CDR1 and CDR2: SNHLY, FYNNEI. The DNA for the CDR3 is TGTGCCAGCAGTGTTGGTAGCGGGGGTTCCAATGAGCAGTTCTTC. Amino acid sequence: CASSVGSGGSNEQFF.

The J gene is TRBJ2-6, the V gene TRBV9; D might be TRBD1 (5 bases). V dropped 0 bases and J dropped 0 bases, with 10 bases sitting between them. The CDR3 totals 17 residues. The germline V gene has CDR1 SGDLS and CDR2 YYNGEE. CDR3 residues: CASSVDDRYSGANVLTF. The CDR3, as DNA: TGTGCCAGCAGCGTAGATGACAGATACTCTGGGGCCAACGTCCTGACTTTC.

This chain connects TRBV5-5 to TRBJ2-7, with D possibly being TRBD1 (5 bases). Trimming pared 0 bases from V and 6 bases from J, leaving 7 bases between. Germline CDR1 and CDR2: SGHKS and YYEKEE (reference sequence). The CDR3 is made up of 12 amino acids. CDR3 protein: CASSLGTSEQYF. The CDR3 DNA reads TGTGCCAGCAGCTTGGGGACAAGCGAGCAGTACTTC.

V is TRBV6-1 and J is TRBJ2-7; TRBD1 aligns across 9 bases. CDR3 length equals 17 residues. Unmatched junction bases numbered 7, after V lost 1 base and J lost 0 bases. CDR1 MNHNS and CDR2 SASEGT come from the germline V gene. As DNA, the CDR3 is TGTGCCAGCAGTGAAGAGTCCGGGACAGGGAACTCCTACGAGCAGTACTTC. Translating it yields CASSEESGTGNSYEQYF.

The V and J genes are TRBV11-1 and TRBJ2-7; D might be TRBD1 (5 bases). The CDR3 consists of 15 residues. V was cut by 4 bases and J by 3 bases, with 16 bases left in between. Germline CDR1 SGHAT, CDR2 FQDESV (reference sequence). In DNA form, the CDR3 reads TGTGCCAGCAGCTCCAGGGTAGAGGAAAGCTACGAGCAGTACTTC. The encoded protein is CASSSRVEESYEQYF.

This clone occurred a few times. The V gene is TRBV23-1, the J gene TRBJ1-1; maybe TRBD1 (6 bases). TRBV23-1 is given ORF status, its function remaining uncertain. The V end was cut by 8 bases, the J end by 7 bases, with 23 bases between. The CDR3 has 15 residues. As DNA, the CDR3 is TGCGCCAGCGCAACCTTCAGGGGAGGAGACTTTGAAGCTTTCTTT. This translates into CASATFRGGDFEAFF.

In this sample, this clone turned up once. The gene calls are TRBV25-1 and TRBJ1-4; 10 bases fit TRBD1. The length of the CDR3 is 15 residues. Germline CDR1 and CDR2: MGHDK and SYGVNS. The V gene end was trimmed by 3 bases and the J gene end by 5 bases; junction bases not matched to a gene: 3. CDR3 amino acids: CASSEGTGENEKLFF. CDR3 sequence (DNA): TGTGCCAGCAGTGAGGGGACAGGGGAAAATGAAAAACTGTTTTTT.

This sequence joins TRBV21-1 and TRBJ2-7; the table's D call TRBD2 went unverified against the DNA. TRBV21-1 is deemed a pseudogene. This CDR3 has 14 amino acids. The CDR3 spells CASSKFVFFYEQYF. DNA of the CDR3: TGTGCCAGCAGCAAATTTGTCTTCTTCTACGAGCAGTACTTC.

V is TRBV10-2 and J is TRBJ1-2; 7 positions match TRBD1. This CDR3 region has 14 residues. Trimming at V came to 2 bases and at J to 8 bases, leaving 8 bases not matched to a gene. Germline CDR1 WSHSY, CDR2 SAAADI. The DNA of the CDR3 is TGCGCCAGCAGTGAGAGGACAGGCCTCGGCGGCTACACCTTC. Protein sequence: CASSERTGLGGYTF.

V and J are TRBV2 and TRBJ1-5; tentative D call: TRBD1 (5 bases). The length of the CDR3 is 15 residues. The V end lost 5 bases, the J end lost 3 bases, and 14 bases lay between the germline ends. The germline CDR1 and CDR2 sequences are SNHLY and FYNNEI. The CDR3 coding sequence is TGTGCCAGCAGTCGACAGAATAGGGCCAATCAGCCCCAGCATTTT. Encoded protein: CASSRQNRANQPQHF.